A single sample is the source of the 26 T cell receptor beta chains below, sequenced in a study of blood T cell repertoires in COVID-19. The assay was immunoSEQ multiplex PCR, and TCRdb's table has in-frame clones only and misses some. In the table there are a few hundred thousand clones, roughly 84% of which are singletons. The sample taken for sequencing was peripheral blood. The receptors originated from a woman in her fifties or sixties with acute or convalescent COVID-19.

The rearrangement joins TRBV14 to TRBJ1-1; TRBD1 is a possible D gene (6 bases). This CDR3 spans 14 amino acids. Germline CDR1 is SGHDN and CDR2 is FVKESK. V shed 0 bases and J shed 4 bases, with 9 bases lying between them. CDR3 sequence reads: CASSQEQGPTEAFF. CDR3 coding DNA: TGTGCCAGCAGCCAAGAACAGGGTCCCACTGAAGCTTTCTTT. Full variable domain (remainder filled in from reference TRBV14 and TRBJ1-1): EAGVTQFPSHSVIEKGQTVTLRCDPISGHDNLYWYRRVMGKEIKFLLHFVKESKQDESGMPNNRFLAERTGGTYSTLKVQPAELEDSGVYFCASSQEQGPTEAFFGQGTRLTVV.

This sequence joins TRBV9 and TRBJ1-6; TRBD1 aligns across 8 bases. CDR1 and CDR2 from the germline V gene are SGDLS and YYNGEE. The junction had 5 bases not matched to a gene; V was cut back by 0 bases and J by 9 bases. The length of the CDR3 is 15 residues. The CDR3 region is CASSVAGQATSPLHF. The CDR3 DNA reads TGTGCCAGCAGCGTAGCGGGACAGGCCACTTCACCCCTCCACTTT.

This clone was recorded only once. The chain carries TRBV28 and TRBJ2-7, with D possibly TRBD2 on 7 matching bases. Germline-derived CDR1 and CDR2 are MDHEN and SYDVKM. V lost 7 bases to trimming and J lost 0 bases, with 19 bases between them. CDR3 length: 16 amino acids. Here the CDR3 DNA reads TGTGCCAGCAAAGGAGGTGGGGGGGCAACCTCCTACGAGCAGTACTTC. Residues: CASKGGGGATSYEQYF.

With respect to this clone: Other DNA sequences from this sample encode an identical CDR3 as well. CDR3 in amino acids: CASSYSEENTEAFF. The CDR3 coding sequence is TGTGCCAGCAGTTACTCAGAGGAGAACACTGAAGCTTTCTTT. The chain recombines TRBV6-6 with TRBJ1-1; unclear D gene. CDR1 and CDR2 (germline): MNHNY, SVGAGI (reference sequence). V dropped 0 bases and J dropped 1 base, with 6 bases sitting between them. This CDR3 is built from 14 residues.

The rearrangement links TRBV6-1 to TRBJ1-6; 10 bases line up with TRBD1. The CDR3 covers 17 residues. Germline V lookup: CDR1 MNHNS, CDR2 SASEGT. The V and J ends lost 3 bases and 5 bases, in that order; junction bases with no gene match: 7. The CDR3 nucleotides are TGTGCCAGCAGTGATAGGACAGGGGGAGGCAATAATTCACCCCTCCACTTT. It yields the protein CASSDRTGGGNNSPLHF.

The chain joins TRBV29-1 to TRBJ1-1, with D tentatively TRBD1 (5 bases). Per the germline V gene, CDR1 is SQVTM and CDR2 is ANQGSEA. V was cut by 0 bases and J by 1 base, with 36 bases left in between. This CDR3 is 23 amino acids long. This chain's CDR3 is CSVEEGRLGGKERAAIGNTEAFF. The CDR3 DNA follows: TGCAGCGTTGAAGAGGGCCGTTTGGGGGGTAAGGAGCGGGCCGCCATTGGGAACACTGAAGCTTTCTTT.

The chain joins TRBV23-1 to TRBJ1-2; D uncertain. TRBV23-1 carries the ORF label, with uncertain function. The CDR3 sequence is 15 residues long. The V and J ends lost 6 bases and 4 bases respectively, with 18 bases between them. CDR3 bases: TGCGCCAGCAGCCCGAGTCCGTCTGTAACCTATGGCTACACCTTC. Translation gives CASSPSPSVTYGYTF.

V and J are TRBV7-8 and TRBJ2-3, with 7 bases that match TRBD2. Per germline, CDR1 SGHVS and CDR2 FQNEAQ. The ends lost 5 bases at V and 0 bases at J; junction bases unmatched: 11. The CDR3 length is 17 residues. The CDR3 reads CASSLLGGTTSTDTQYF. In nucleotides, the CDR3 is TGTGCCAGCAGCCTCCTGGGGGGGACCACTAGCACAGATACGCAGTATTTT.

The chain carries TRBV7-2 and TRBJ1-2, with 8 bases identical to TRBD1. The germline V gene has CDR1 SGHTA and CDR2 FQGNSA. This CDR3 is 16 amino acids long. After removal of 5 bases from V and 1 base from J, the junction contained 9 bases not matched to a gene. CDR3 sequence: CASSPRLTGGNYGYTF. The CDR3 DNA sequence: TGTGCCAGCAGCCCACGCCTTACAGGGGGTAACTATGGCTACACCTTC.

The genes are TRBV6-5 and TRBJ2-2; no definite D call. Trimming shortened V by 7 bases and J by 8 bases, and 8 bases separated the two germline ends. The CDR3 extends over 11 amino acids. The germline V gene has CDR1 MNHEY and CDR2 SVGAGI. For the CDR3, the DNA is TGTGCCAGCACTTATGAGGGGGAGCTGTTTTTT. It yields the protein CASTYEGELFF.

V is TRBV15 and J is TRBJ1-3, with D hard to call. Trimming removed 3 bases at V and 6 bases at J, with 15 bases between. Per the germline V gene, CDR1 is LNHNV and CDR2 is YYDKDF (reference sequence). This CDR3 is 15 amino acids long. The CDR3 sequence: CATSRDSNTINTIYF. CDR3 nucleotides: TGTGCCACCAGCAGGGACTCCAATACCATAAACACCATATATTTT.

V and J are TRBV5-6 and TRBJ1-1; D gene uncertain. Germline V gene sequence: CDR1 SGHDT, CDR2 YYEEEE. V was cut by 0 bases and J by 7 bases, with 4 bases left in between. CDR3 length equals 11 residues. In DNA form, the CDR3 reads TGTGCCAGCAGCTTGGCAGTTGAAGCTTTCTTT. It translates to CASSLAVEAFF.

This clone turned up a few times. The chain has TRBV2 and TRBJ2-7; D ambiguous. Germline V gene lookup returns CDR1 SNHLY and CDR2 FYNNEI. The CDR3 runs 13 residues. Trimming cost V 4 bases and J 3 bases, with 10 bases left between them. The CDR3 coding sequence is TGTGCCAGCAGTGGAGGTGCCGACTACGAGCAGTACTTC. As protein: CASSGGADYEQYF. The entire variable domain, with the rest obtained from reference TRBV2 and TRBJ2-7, is as follows: EPEVTQTPSHQVTQMGQEVILRCVPISNHLYFYWYRQILGQKVEFLVSFYNNEISEKSEIFDDQFSVERPDGSNFTLKIRSTKLEDSAMYFCASSGGADYEQYFGPGTRLTVT.

The rearrangement joins TRBV7-2 to TRBJ1-1, with D possibly being TRBD1 (6 bases). The V end was cut by 5 bases, the J end by 5 bases, with 12 bases between. Germline CDR1 is SGHTA and CDR2 is FQGNSA. This CDR3 has 13 amino acids. CDR3 protein: CASSPTGLTEAFF. The CDR3 DNA sequence: TGTGCCAGCAGCCCCACAGGGTTGACTGAAGCTTTCTTT.

This clone appeared a few times. This chain links TRBV5-4 with TRBJ1-2; 8 bases are shared with TRBD1. Germline CDR1 and CDR2: SGHNT and YYREEE (reference sequence). V trimming: 3 bases; J trimming: 8 bases; junction bases outside the gene matches: 6. This CDR3 is 13 amino acids long. Here the CDR3 DNA reads TGTGCCAGCAGCTGGTTGGACAGGGCAGGCTACACCTTC. This gives the protein CASSWLDRAGYTF.

The gene calls are TRBV5-1 and TRBJ2-7; 9 bases align to TRBD1. Losses at the gene ends were 2 bases for V and 2 bases for J; bases not matched to a gene: 2. The length of the CDR3 is 14 residues. Germline V gene sequence: CDR1 SGHRS, CDR2 YFSETQ. The CDR3 loop reads CASSFRTGAYEQYF. For the CDR3, the DNA is TGCGCCAGCAGCTTCAGGACAGGGGCCTACGAGCAGTACTTC.

V and J are TRBV4-3 and TRBJ1-5; D gene unclear. The CDR3 contains 15 residues. Trimming left V 0 bases short and J 1 base short, with 7 bases between. CDR1 LGHNA and CDR2 YSLEER come from the germline V gene. CDR3 nucleotides: TGCGCCAGCAGCCAAGATGTCGGGAGCAATCAGCCCCAGCATTTT. Encoded protein: CASSQDVGSNQPQHF.

This clone has more than one count but fewer than ten. CDR3 in amino acids: CASSVNQGFTDTQYF. The CDR3 nucleotides read TGTGCCAGCAGCGTCAATCAGGGGTTCACAGATACGCAGTATTTT. This rearrangement joins TRBV9 to TRBJ2-3; tentatively, D is TRBD1 (6 bases). From germline, CDR1 is SGDLS and CDR2 YYNGEE. The CDR3 is 15 residues long. V lost 2 bases, J lost 2 bases, and 12 bases lay in between.

This clone was seen a single time. The chain joins TRBV7-9 to TRBJ2-5, with TRBD2 identical over 10 bases. The CDR3 has 17 amino acids. Germline lookup yields CDR1 SEHNR and CDR2 FQNEAQ (reference sequence). The ends lost 4 bases at V and 2 bases at J; junction bases unmatched: 10. In DNA form, the CDR3 reads TGTGCCAGCAGCTCAACACTAGCGGGGACGGTTCAAGAGACCCAGTACTTC. Protein: CASSSTLAGTVQETQYF.

The CDR3 reads CASSPNLAGGRGVPGELFF. The CDR3 DNA follows: TGTGCCAGCAGCCCGAACCTAGCGGGGGGGCGAGGAGTCCCCGGGGAGCTGTTTTTT. This chain connects TRBV7-9 to TRBJ2-2, with TRBD2 identical over 12 bases. The CDR3 runs to 19 residues. Germline lookup yields CDR1 SEHNR and CDR2 FQNEAQ (reference sequence). V dropped 5 bases and J dropped 6; count of bases not matched to a gene: 16.

A word on this clone: One junction end disagrees with the germline gene, perhaps due to a read error. The chain's CDR3 is CASSEGTGGFSF. DNA of the CDR3: TGTGCCAGCAGTGAAGGGACAGGGGGCTTTTCCTTC. The V call is TRBV6-1, the J call TRBJ2-4; 11 bases are shared with TRBD1. The CDR3 covers 12 residues. Per the germline V gene, CDR1 is MNHNS and CDR2 is SASEGT.

The gene calls are TRBV6-4 and TRBJ1-1, with D unclear. V shed 4 bases and J shed 4 bases, with 10 bases lying between them. From germline, CDR1 is MRHNA and CDR2 SNTAGT. The CDR3 is made up of 13 amino acids. CDR3 in amino acids: CASSVHGSTEAFF. The CDR3 DNA sequence: TGTGCCAGCAGTGTCCACGGGAGCACTGAAGCTTTCTTT.

The V gene is TRBV7-2, the J gene TRBJ2-7, with a possible D match to TRBD2 (5 bases). This CDR3 has 13 amino acids. The germline CDR1 and CDR2 sequences are SGHTA and FQGNSA. Between the trimmed V and J ends, which lost 5 bases and 6 bases, there was a span of 14 bases. Here the CDR3 reads CASSIMNRGEQYF. The CDR3 nucleotides are TGTGCCAGCAGCATTATGAACCGGGGCGAGCAGTACTTC.

The rearrangement uses TRBV7-7 and TRBJ2-7, with 11 nucleotides matching TRBD1. Per the germline V gene, CDR1 is SSHAT and CDR2 is FNYEAQ (reference sequence). Unmatched junction bases numbered 3, after V lost 5 bases and J lost 6 bases. The CDR3 extends over 13 amino acids. CDR3 sequence (DNA): TGTGCCAGCAGCCAGGGGACAGGGGGCGAGCAGTACTTC. The encoded protein is CASSQGTGGEQYF.

V gene TRBV7-2 combines with J gene TRBJ1-2, with 8 positions matching TRBD1. This CDR3 has 19 residues. V was pared by 2 bases and J by 2 bases, with 16 bases of the junction left unmatched. Looked up from germline, CDR1 is SGHTA and CDR2 is FQGNSA. The CDR3 spells CASSLTSPFGQGVNYGYTF. In DNA form, the CDR3 reads TGTGCCAGCAGCTTAACCTCCCCGTTTGGACAGGGTGTGAACTATGGCTACACCTTC.

V is TRBV2 and J is TRBJ2-7, with TRBD1 identical over 8 bases. CDR3 length: 13 amino acids. The V segment lost 11 bases and the J segment 5 bases; nucleotides outside the gene matches: 11. CDR1 and CDR2 (germline): SNHLY, FYNNEI. The CDR3 region is CAASGQGVDEQYF. CDR3 DNA: TGTGCCGCGAGTGGACAGGGCGTCGACGAGCAGTACTTC.